A single sample gave rise to the 7 T cell receptor beta chains below, sequenced in a study of blood T cell repertoires in COVID-19. Measured with immunoSEQ multiplex PCR; TCRdb has only the in-frame clones, and not every one. The sample contains a few hundred thousand clones, approximately 85% of which appear only once. The sequenced sample was PBMCs or T cells enriched from blood (not recorded which). The receptors originated from a woman aged 25 to 39 who had recovered from COVID-19.

V usage is TRBV6-5 and J usage is TRBJ2-3; TRBD1 matches 9 bases. The CDR3 is 14 residues long. J gave up 4 bases and V 6 bases, and 5 bases lay outside the gene matches. Germline V gives CDR1 MNHEY, CDR2 SVGAGI. In nucleotides, the CDR3 is TGTGCCAGCAGGCCACAGGGGGCCGCAGATACGCAGTATTTT. Encoded protein: CASRPQGAADTQYF.

This chain uses TRBV5-1 with TRBJ2-2; TRBD1 matches 8 bases. V lost 4 bases to trimming and J lost 1 base; unmatched junction nucleotides: 9. The CDR3 contains 17 residues. Germline assignment: CDR1 SGHRS and CDR2 YFSETQ. CDR3 sequence: CASSTPDRGGNTGELFF. The CDR3 nucleotides read TGCGCCAGCAGCACACCCGACAGGGGCGGGAACACCGGGGAGCTGTTTTTT.

The chain employs TRBV7-2 and TRBJ1-2, with a possible D match to TRBD1 (5 bases). In germline, CDR1 is SGHTA, CDR2 FQGNSA. The CDR3 totals 15 residues. Trimming pared 5 bases from V and 3 bases from J, leaving 16 bases between. The CDR3 sequence: CASSPPDGTYYGYTF. CDR3 DNA sequence: TGTGCCAGCAGCCCCCCGGACGGGACTTACTATGGCTACACCTTC.

The gene calls are TRBV28 and TRBJ1-2; TRBD1 aligns across 11 bases. The CDR3 runs to 13 residues. Per germline, CDR1 MDHEN and CDR2 SYDVKM. V dropped 6 bases and J dropped 4; count of bases not matched to a gene: 1. This CDR3 reads CASRGQGGYGYTF. In DNA form, the CDR3 reads TGTGCCAGCAGGGGACAGGGGGGCTATGGCTACACCTTC.

This clone has just one count. The V gene is TRBV18, the J gene TRBJ2-1, with 9 nucleotides matching TRBD2. With 1 base clipped from V and 1 base from J, the junction kept 2 bases outside the gene matches. CDR1 is KGHSH and CDR2 is LQKENI in the germline V gene. This CDR3 region has 16 residues. The CDR3 spells CASSPRGGASYNEQFF. The DNA of the CDR3 is TGTGCCAGCTCACCACGCGGGGGGGCTTCCTACAATGAGCAGTTCTTC.

As to this clone: This CDR3 is missing its conserved last phenylalanine or tryptophan, likely due to a read error. The DNA is left out, because the CDR3 cannot be placed on it with certainty; the CDR3 is given as TCRdb lists it. V and J are TRBV12-3 or TRBV12-4 and TRBJ1-1; TRBD1 is the table's D call and was not checked against the DNA. The CDR3 spans 12 amino acids, including both terminal residues. The chain's CDR3 is CVSSLEGHPSAL.

This clone was recorded at least ten times. The V and J genes are TRBV5-4 and TRBJ2-7; 11 nucleotides agree with TRBD1. The length of the CDR3 is 13 residues. From germline, CDR1 is SGHNT and CDR2 YYREEE (reference sequence). With 7 bases clipped from V and 2 bases from J, the junction kept 2 bases outside the gene matches. CDR3 DNA: TGTGCCAGCCGGACAGGGGGCACCTACGAGCAGTACTTC. Protein sequence: CASRTGGTYEQYF.